The 19 T cell receptor beta chains reported below all come from one sample, sequenced in a study of shared clonotypes between healthy human individuals. The table came from immunoSEQ multiplex PCR; TCRdb's copy has only in-frame clones and leaves some out. The table has around 1.9 million clones, approximately 94% seen once; the top ten hold 1.5% to 2%. Terminally differentiated effector memory CD45RA+ cells were left out of the naive CD8 fraction, which was CD45RO-negative and positively selected for CCR7. The sequencing input was naive CD8+ T cells from PBMCs. The receptor source for this set is a man aged 18 to 30 in good health. Some clones in this sample may be carry-over from other donors' samples.

V and J are TRBV7-9 and TRBJ1-2, with TRBD1 matching over 7 bases. J gave up 4 bases and V 0 bases, and 11 bases lay outside the gene matches. Germline CDR1 reads SEHNR; CDR2 reads FQNEAQ (reference sequence). The CDR3 loop spans 17 amino acids. The CDR3 spells CASSLAYRGGGTYGYTF. CDR3 nucleotides: TGTGCCAGCAGCTTAGCGTACCGAGGAGGGGGCACCTATGGCTACACCTTC.

The rearrangement links TRBV28 to TRBJ2-5; D is perhaps TRBD1 (6 bases). Germline assignment: CDR1 MDHEN and CDR2 SYDVKM. There are 16 residues in the CDR3. Trimming cost V 3 bases and J 1 base, with 15 bases left between them. CDR3 amino acids: CASSFPDSNFQETQYF. In nucleotides, the CDR3 is TGTGCCAGCAGTTTCCCGGACAGCAACTTCCAAGAGACCCAGTACTTC.

The J gene is TRBJ2-1, the V gene TRBV5-1; D might be TRBD1 or TRBD2, each matching 5 bases. Per germline, CDR1 SGHRS and CDR2 YFSETQ. The CDR3 spans 18 residues. V lost 7 bases, J lost 3 bases, and 26 bases lay in between. CDR3 loop: CASHGTQSAGTLYNEQFF. The CDR3 DNA follows: TGCGCCAGCCACGGAACACAGTCGGCAGGGACCCTCTACAATGAGCAGTTCTTC. Using reference TRBV5-1 and TRBJ2-1 for the parts outside the CDR3, the full variable domain is KAGVTQTPRYLIKTRGQQVTLSCSPISGHRSVSWYQQTPGQGLQFLFEYFSETQRNKGNFPGRFSGRQFSNSRSEMNVSTLELGDSALYLCASHGTQSAGTLYNEQFFGPGTRLTVL.

The rearrangement uses TRBV4-1 and TRBJ2-2; possible D gene TRBD1, 5 bases. CDR3 length equals 15 residues. Looked up from germline, CDR1 is MGHRA and CDR2 is YSYEKL. The germline V and J ends were trimmed by 1 base and 6 bases, with 12 bases remaining between them. The CDR3 spells CASSQGPTGAGELFF. The CDR3 DNA sequence: TGCGCCAGCAGCCAAGGTCCCACAGGCGCCGGGGAGCTGTTTTTT.

The chain recombines TRBV9 with TRBJ2-1; 7 bases are shared with TRBD2. Germline CDR1 and CDR2: SGDLS and YYNGEE. With 2 bases clipped from V and 6 bases from J, the junction kept 5 bases outside the gene matches. The CDR3 is made up of 14 amino acids. CDR3 in DNA: TGTGCCAGCAGCGTTGCGGGAGAATCCAATGAGCAGTTCTTC. This translates into CASSVAGESNEQFF.

The rearrangement joins TRBV5-1 to TRBJ2-2; D is undetermined. The CDR3 runs to 15 residues. Trimming stripped 0 bases from V and 9 bases from J, with 15 bases between. Germline lookup yields CDR1 SGHRS and CDR2 YFSETQ. Here the CDR3 DNA reads TGCGCCAGCAGCTTGGTGGCAGCTCCCGGCCGGGAGCTGTTTTTT. Its protein product is CASSLVAAPGRELFF.

The chain uses TRBV10-3 and TRBJ2-7; 14 bases line up with TRBD2. Germline CDR1 reads ENHRY; CDR2 reads SYGVKD. The CDR3 spans 15 residues. V lost 6 bases, J lost 5 bases, and 6 bases stayed unmatched. CDR3 sequence: CAIRGTSGSFNEQYF. CDR3 sequence (DNA): TGTGCCATCAGGGGGACTAGCGGGAGTTTCAACGAGCAGTACTTC.

As for this clone: Other DNA sequences in this sample translate to the same CDR3. The CDR3 DNA reads TGCGCCAGCAGCTTGGAAGGGGGTATAGGAGAGACCCAGTACTTC. The encoded protein is CASSLEGGIGETQYF. The chain couples TRBV5-1 to TRBJ2-5; D may be TRBD1 (6 bases). The germline V and J ends were trimmed by 0 bases and 4 bases, with 13 bases remaining between them. Germline assignment: CDR1 SGHRS and CDR2 YFSETQ. This CDR3 comprises 15 residues.

J is TRBJ2-7 and V is TRBV5-8; D may correspond to TRBD1 or TRBD2 (5 bases each). The CDR3 loop spans 14 amino acids. Germline V gives CDR1 SGHTS, CDR2 YDEGEE. V was trimmed by 3 bases and J by 2 bases, leaving 12 bases between them. The CDR3 nucleotides read TGTGCCAGCAGCTACCGGGACGGCCCCTACGAGCAGTACTTC. Protein product: CASSYRDGPYEQYF.

The chain uses TRBV27 and TRBJ2-7; no definite D call. Germline V gene lookup returns CDR1 MNHEY and CDR2 SMNVEV (reference sequence). The CDR3 sequence is 14 residues long. V gave up 5 bases and J gave up 2 bases, with 13 bases separating them. CDR3 nucleotides: TGTGCCAGCAGTACCCTGGACGGCCCCTACGAGCAGTACTTC. This sequence encodes CASSTLDGPYEQYF.

The V gene is TRBV4-1, the J gene TRBJ2-2; a weak D match, TRBD2 (6 bases). CDR1 and CDR2 from the germline V gene are MGHRA and YSYEKL. V was clipped by 4 bases and J by 7 bases, with 16 bases between them. The CDR3 is made up of 15 amino acids. The CDR3 nucleotides are TGCGCCAGCAGCCCCATGTCGTGGAGGGGCGGGGAGCTGTTTTTT. Amino acids: CASSPMSWRGGELFF.

The rearrangement uses TRBV19 and TRBJ1-1, with TRBD1 matching 9 bases. Germline lookup yields CDR1 LNHDA and CDR2 SQIVND (reference sequence). The junction had 7 bases not matched to a gene; V was cut back by 6 bases and J by 8 bases. The CDR3 totals 13 residues. Here the CDR3 DNA reads TGTGCCAGTAGGACAGGGGGGTTGGGGGAAGCTTTCTTT. Protein product: CASRTGGLGEAFF.

J is TRBJ1-4 and V is TRBV7-9; 7 nucleotides agree with TRBD1. Germline loops: CDR1 SEHNR, CDR2 FQNEAQ (reference sequence). The CDR3 length is 15 residues. The V segment lost 0 bases and the J segment 4 bases; nucleotides outside the gene matches: 2. CDR3 nucleotide sequence: TGTGCCAGCAGCTTAGCGGGGACAGTTAATGAAAAACTGTTTTTT. Amino acids: CASSLAGTVNEKLFF.

V and J are TRBV5-8 and TRBJ2-7; D is possibly TRBD1 (6 bases). Trimming pared 7 bases from V and 2 bases from J, leaving 19 bases between. Germline V lookup: CDR1 SGHTS, CDR2 YDEGEE. The CDR3 has 15 residues. The DNA for the CDR3 is TGTGCCAGCCTACCTCGGGCAGGGGACACCTACGAGCAGTACTTC. The encoded protein is CASLPRAGDTYEQYF.

This chain links TRBV9 with TRBJ2-7, with no clear D. Germline V gene sequence: CDR1 SGDLS, CDR2 YYNGEE. The CDR3 extends over 17 amino acids. V was trimmed by 4 bases and J by 0 bases, leaving 20 bases between them. This CDR3 is CASSPLDVGFSSYEQYF. The DNA of the CDR3 is TGTGCCAGCAGCCCCCTTGACGTCGGGTTCTCCTCCTACGAGCAGTACTTC. Full variable domain (remainder filled in from reference TRBV9 and TRBJ2-7): DSGVTQTPKHLITATGQRVTLRCSPRSGDLSVYWYQQSLDQGLQFLIQYYNGEERAKGNILERFSAQQFPDLHSELNLSSLELGDSALYFCASSPLDVGFSSYEQYFGPGTRLTVT.

This chain uses TRBV5-6 with TRBJ1-1; D is ambiguous. CDR1 and CDR2 (germline): SGHDT, YYEEEE. CDR3 length: 14 amino acids. V gave up 4 bases and J gave up 0 bases, with 10 bases separating them. Here the CDR3 DNA reads TGTGCCAGCAGCCCGGTCGGTCTGAACACTGAAGCTTTCTTT. Its translation: CASSPVGLNTEAFF.

Here the CDR3 reads CASSASGGSGNEQFF. In DNA form, the CDR3 reads TGTGCCAGCAGCGCGTCGGGCGGGAGCGGAAATGAGCAGTTCTTC. The chain links TRBV9 to TRBJ2-1, with TRBD2 matching over 7 bases. The germline gives CDR1 SGDLS, CDR2 YYNGEE. This CDR3 region has 15 residues. The trim removed 3 bases at V and 7 bases at J, leaving 10 bases unmatched.

The V and J genes are TRBV4-1 and TRBJ1-1, with 8 bases identical to TRBD1. Germline V CDR1 and CDR2: MGHRA, YSYEKL. CDR3 length: 17 residues. J lost 0 bases, V lost 4 bases, and 10 bases had no gene match. The CDR3 reads CASSPQGAGGMNTEAFF. Here the CDR3 DNA reads TGCGCCAGCAGCCCCCAGGGGGCAGGGGGGATGAACACTGAAGCTTTCTTT.

V gene TRBV7-9 combines with J gene TRBJ1-2; D is ambiguous. V dropped 5 bases and J dropped 0 bases, with 19 bases sitting between them. CDR1 and CDR2 from the germline V gene are SEHNR and FQNEAQ (reference sequence). The CDR3 totals 17 residues. The DNA of the CDR3 is TGTGCCAGCAGCCCCAGCCAGCTAAACACCGCTAACTATGGCTACACCTTC. Translation: CASSPSQLNTANYGYTF.